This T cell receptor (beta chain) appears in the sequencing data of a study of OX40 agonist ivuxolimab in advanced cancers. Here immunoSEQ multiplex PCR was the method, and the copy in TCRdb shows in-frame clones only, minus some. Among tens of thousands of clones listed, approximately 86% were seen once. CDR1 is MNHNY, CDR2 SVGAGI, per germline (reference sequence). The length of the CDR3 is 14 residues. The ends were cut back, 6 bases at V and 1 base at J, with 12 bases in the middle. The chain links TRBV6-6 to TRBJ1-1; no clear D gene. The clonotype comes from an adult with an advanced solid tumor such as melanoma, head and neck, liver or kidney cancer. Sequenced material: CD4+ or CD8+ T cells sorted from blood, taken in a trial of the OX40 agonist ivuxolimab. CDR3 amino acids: CASSSSGSNTEAFF. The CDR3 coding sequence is TGTGCCAGCAGCTCCTCGGGATCGAACACTGAAGCTTTCTTT.